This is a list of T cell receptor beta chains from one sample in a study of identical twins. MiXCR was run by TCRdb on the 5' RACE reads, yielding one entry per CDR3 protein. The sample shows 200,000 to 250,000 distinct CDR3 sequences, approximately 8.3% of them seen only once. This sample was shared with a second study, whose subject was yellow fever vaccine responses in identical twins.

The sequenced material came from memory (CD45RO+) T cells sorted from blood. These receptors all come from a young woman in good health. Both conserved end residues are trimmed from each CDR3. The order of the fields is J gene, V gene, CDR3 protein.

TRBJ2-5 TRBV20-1 SASGLAGVQETQY
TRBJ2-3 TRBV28 ASTIAGGQTSTDTQY
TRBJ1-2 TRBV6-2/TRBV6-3 ASSYSVEGHYGYT
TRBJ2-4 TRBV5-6 ASSYTGKAKNIQY
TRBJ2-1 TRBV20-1 SAPGQGVQF
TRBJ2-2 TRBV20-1 SARDPGRDTGELF
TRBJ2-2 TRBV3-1 ASSRTGVGRELF
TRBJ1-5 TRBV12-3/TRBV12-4 ASSPDTDQPQH
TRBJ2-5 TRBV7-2 ASSARHREQETQY
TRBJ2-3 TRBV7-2 ASSPPGVADTQY
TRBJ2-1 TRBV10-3 AISESSGGTGGEQF
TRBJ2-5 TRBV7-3 ASSLRGLDQETQY
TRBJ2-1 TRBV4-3 ASSQDGGGVSYNEQF
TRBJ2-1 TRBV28 ASSPPGTGDEQF
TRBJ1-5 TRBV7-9 ASSLAEGGNQPQH
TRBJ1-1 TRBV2 ASSVEGRTEAF
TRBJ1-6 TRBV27 ASSPRPGNNSPLH
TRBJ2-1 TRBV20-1 SALTSGGASSYNEQF
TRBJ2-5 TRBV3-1 ASSQLASGLAIRETQY
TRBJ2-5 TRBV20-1 SAKGGAWMETQY
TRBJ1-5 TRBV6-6 ASNSGVQPQH
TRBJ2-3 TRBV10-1 ASSNQASSTDTQY
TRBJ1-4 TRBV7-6 ASSLEAATEKLF
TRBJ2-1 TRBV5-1 ASRGTGSINEQF
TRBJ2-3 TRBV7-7 ASSVGLADTQY
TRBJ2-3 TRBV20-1 SAPSGTDTQY
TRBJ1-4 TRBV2 ASSETLLF
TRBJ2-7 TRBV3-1 ASSQESEQY
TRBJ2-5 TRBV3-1 ASTKENPFSEETQY
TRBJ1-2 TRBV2 ASSEQGSDYGYT